This passage covers 23 T cell receptor beta chains from one sample sequenced in a study of CD8 T cells in ankylosing spondylitis (dated by TCRdb to about 2017). Libraries came from 5' RACE. Sequencer: Illumina HiSeq 2500. In TCRdb, the public reads were trimmed at Q25 with fastp and aligned with MiXCR, with productive beta chains retained. A single entry per CDR3 protein holds the most common genes and DNA from its merged rows. The sample profile shows around 150,000 distinct CDR3 sequences; roughly 6.6% of them were found once. Over 10% of the sample belongs to the ten largest clones. The source material was blood, either unsorted or a sorted T cell fraction (not recorded which). The receptor set was obtained from a female donor with ankylosing spondylitis or in good health (not recorded which).

Of note for this clonotype: A much larger clone lies one base from this, so it may be a read error. This chain joins TRBV7-9 and TRBJ1-2; D is ambiguous. Trimming removed 2 bases from V and 7 bases from J, with 11 bases in between. The CDR3 has 13 residues. Germline V gene data show CDR1 as SEHNR and CDR2 as FQNEAQ (reference sequence). The CDR3 bases are TGTGCCAGCAGCTTATGGTCGGTCTCTGGCTACACCTTC. Its translation: CASSLWSVSGYTF.

Ten or more counts support this clonotype. The V call is TRBV5-5, the J call TRBJ2-1; the match to TRBD1 covers 8 bases. V was pared by 0 bases and J by 10 bases, with 6 bases of the junction left unmatched. CDR3 length equals 14 residues. Germline CDR1 and CDR2: SGHKS and YYEKEE (reference sequence). CDR3 sequence: CASSLGTGFDEQFF. The CDR3 nucleotides are TGTGCCAGCAGCTTGGGGACAGGGTTCGACGAGCAGTTCTTC.

This clonotype was detected ten times or more. This chain links TRBV20-1 with TRBJ1-1; D is ambiguous. This CDR3 has 12 residues. CDR1 and CDR2 (germline): DFQATT, SNEGSKA (reference sequence). CDR3 sequence reads: CSGRDLNTEAFF. The DNA of the CDR3 is TGCAGCGGCCGGGATTTGAACACTGAAGCTTTCTTT.

At least ten counts were recorded for this clonotype. The genes are TRBV7-6 and TRBJ1-5; tentative D call: TRBD1 (5 bases). The germline V gene encodes CDR1 SGHVS and CDR2 FNYEAQ. Deletions cut 1 base from V and 8 bases from J, with 15 bases between. This CDR3 has 15 residues. The CDR3 loop is CASSLGPGVGEPQHF. The CDR3 DNA reads as TGTGCCAGCAGCTTAGGGCCGGGGGTAGGCGAGCCCCAGCATTTT. The full variable domain, its missing parts supplied by reference TRBV7-6 and TRBJ1-5, is GAGVSQSPRYKVTKRGQDVALRCDPISGHVSLYWYRQALGQGPEFLTYFNYEAQQDKSGLPNDRFSAERPEGSISTLTIQRTEQRDSAMYRCASSLGPGVGEPQHFGDGTRLSIL.

This clonotype was picked up many times. The gene calls are TRBV19 and TRBJ1-2, with 8 bases identical to TRBD1. The CDR3 is 14 residues long. Trimming took 7 bases from V and 2 from J; bases not matched to a gene: 6. The germline V gene has CDR1 LNHDA and CDR2 SQIVND (reference sequence). The CDR3 region has the DNA TGTGCCAGTAACGAGGACAGGGCCAACTATGGCTACACCTTC. Its translation: CASNEDRANYGYTF.

This clonotype occurred many times. The chain has TRBV29-1 and TRBJ1-4; D is unclear. The CDR3 sequence is 11 residues long. V was clipped by 6 bases and J by 8 bases, with 10 bases between them. CDR1 SQVTM and CDR2 ANQGSEA come from the germline V gene. CDR3 bases: TGCAGCGTCGTCACCCTGGAAAAACTGTTTTTT. Translated, it gives CSVVTLEKLFF.

This clonotype was picked up many times. The chain employs TRBV11-3 and TRBJ2-3, with D unclear. Per germline, CDR1 SGHNT and CDR2 YENEEA. V lost 2 bases and J 2 bases, leaving 8 bases between the germline ends. The CDR3 is 14 residues long. The CDR3 region is CASSLSAATDTQYF. CDR3 nucleotide sequence: TGTGCCAGCAGCTTATCGGCTGCCACAGATACGCAGTATTTT.

This clonotype was counted at least ten times. The genes are TRBV5-1 and TRBJ2-3; no firm D call. The CDR3 contains 13 residues. Trimming shortened V by 5 bases and J by 2 bases, and 9 bases separated the two germline ends. Germline CDR1 and CDR2: SGHRS and YFSETQ. The CDR3: CASSSGDTDTQYF. In DNA, the CDR3 is TGCGCCAGCAGTTCTGGGGACACAGATACGCAGTATTTT. Together with reference TRBV5-1 and TRBJ2-3, the CDR3 gives the full variable domain: KAGVTQTPRYLIKTRGQQVTLSCSPISGHRSVSWYQQTPGQGLQFLFEYFSETQRNKGNFPGRFSGRQFSNSRSEMNVSTLELGDSALYLCASSSGDTDTQYFGPGTRLTVL.

This clonotype was seen at least ten times. This chain links TRBV20-1 with TRBJ1-2; 8 bases agree with TRBD1. Germline lookup yields CDR1 DFQATT and CDR2 SNEGSKA (reference sequence). V dropped 6 bases and J dropped 5; count of bases not matched to a gene: 5. The CDR3 consists of 12 residues. This CDR3 reads CSAPGGQYGYTF. CDR3 DNA sequence: TGCAGTGCCCCAGGGGGCCAGTATGGCTACACCTTC.

This clonotype was found many times. The V and J genes are TRBV4-3 and TRBJ1-5; no clear D gene. The CDR3 spans 14 residues. The V gene's germline CDR1 is LGHNA and CDR2 YSLEER. V lost 0 bases and J lost 7, with 10 bases in between. Written as DNA, the CDR3 is TGCGCCAGCAGCCAAGATTTCATAGGCCAGCCCCAGCATTTT. It is translated as CASSQDFIGQPQHF.

This clonotype was found many times. The chain carries TRBV5-1 and TRBJ1-5; D uncertain. From germline, CDR1 is SGHRS and CDR2 YFSETQ. V gave up 0 bases and J gave up 5 bases, with 12 bases separating them. The CDR3 runs to 15 residues. CDR3 nucleotide sequence: TGCGCCAGCAGCTTGGCAGGCCTGGGCGATCAGCCCCAGCATTTT. Its translation: CASSLAGLGDQPQHF.

This clonotype was observed many times. The chain's CDR3 is CASSAFFRGWYEQYF. The CDR3 bases are TGCGCCAGCAGCGCCTTCTTCAGGGGCTGGTACGAGCAGTACTTC. The chain carries TRBV5-1 and TRBJ2-7, with D maybe TRBD1 (6 bases). V lost 4 bases to trimming and J lost 4 bases, with 18 bases between them. The CDR3 consists of 15 residues. CDR1 SGHRS and CDR2 YFSETQ come from the germline V gene.

This clonotype was found many times. The J gene is TRBJ1-4, the V gene TRBV4-3; D might be TRBD1 (6 bases). This CDR3 has 14 amino acids. V lost 0 bases to trimming and J lost 13 bases, with 15 bases between them. Germline V gene data show CDR1 as LGHNA and CDR2 as YSLEER. In nucleotides, the CDR3 is TGCGCCAGCAGCCAAGATCGACAGGCAAGAAGACTGTTTTTT. Its translation is CASSQDRQARRLFF.

This clonotype occurred many times. The rearrangement joins TRBV7-2 to TRBJ2-1, with a possible D match to TRBD2 (5 bases). Trimming stripped 2 bases from V and 8 bases from J, with 16 bases between. The CDR3 is made up of 15 amino acids. In germline, CDR1 is SGHTA, CDR2 FQGNSA. The CDR3 region has the DNA TGTGCCAGCAGCTTAATCCGGGGTTCAAGGTATGAGCAGTTCTTC. Translating it yields CASSLIRGSRYEQFF.

This clonotype was seen repeatedly, ten times or more. The chain carries TRBV14 and TRBJ1-4, with D possibly being TRBD1 (5 bases). Germline V CDR1 and CDR2: SGHDN, FVKESK. Trimming removed 3 bases at V and 8 bases at J, with 13 bases between. This CDR3 has 14 residues. The CDR3 DNA follows: TGTGCCAGCAGCCAGGGGCAGGTCGGGGAAAAACTGTTTTTT. This sequence encodes CASSQGQVGEKLFF.

This clonotype was recorded at least ten times. The chain employs TRBV12-3 or TRBV12-4 and TRBJ1-2; the match to TRBD1 covers 9 bases. The CDR3 totals 15 residues. The ends lost 0 bases at V and 8 bases at J; junction bases unmatched: 7. Written as DNA, the CDR3 is TGTGCCAGCAGTTTAGCGGGACAGGGTTTAAGGGGCTACACCTTC. This sequence encodes CASSLAGQGLRGYTF.

The table lists this clonotype with many counts. This chain uses TRBV12-3 or TRBV12-4 with TRBJ1-4, with D possibly matching TRBD1 (6 bases). With 0 bases removed from V and 2 bases from J, the gap between germline ends came to 7 bases. The CDR3 consists of 15 residues. The CDR3 DNA reads TGTGCCAGCAGTTTAGCCGGACAGACTAATGAAAAACTGTTTTTT. Protein sequence: CASSLAGQTNEKLFF.

This clonotype has a count of ten or more. The rearrangement uses TRBV29-1 and TRBJ1-2; D call uncertain. The germline CDR1 and CDR2 sequences are SQVTM and ANQGSEA. Trimming removed 5 bases from V and 4 bases from J, with 11 bases in between. The CDR3 has 12 residues. CDR3 DNA sequence: TGCAGCGTTCTAGTCAGTTCCTATGGCTACACCTTC. This sequence encodes CSVLVSSYGYTF.

This clonotype was recorded at least ten times. The chain combines TRBV19 with TRBJ2-2; D may be TRBD2 (6 bases). Germline V lookup: CDR1 LNHDA, CDR2 SQIVND (reference sequence). The CDR3 contains 16 residues. The V end was cut by 5 bases, the J end by 2 bases, with 15 bases between. The CDR3 loop reads CASSRFLGTNTGELFF. Written as DNA, the CDR3 is TGTGCCAGTAGTCGGTTTCTGGGGACTAACACCGGGGAGCTGTTTTTT.

On this clonotype itself: A clone one base away is much larger, so this may be a read error. This rearrangement joins TRBV7-8 to TRBJ1-4, with D unresolved. Trimming stripped 5 bases from V and 6 bases from J, with 10 bases between. The V gene's germline CDR1 is SGHVS and CDR2 FQNEAQ. The CDR3 extends over 13 amino acids. CDR3 sequence: CASSALTDEKLFF. The CDR3, as DNA: TGTGCCAGCAGCGCCTTGACGGATGAAAAACTGTTTTTT.

This clonotype appeared many times. The J gene is TRBJ1-5, the V gene TRBV12-3 or TRBV12-4; no reliable D call. Trimming left V 0 bases short and J 13 bases short, with 10 bases between. This CDR3 is built from 12 residues. The CDR3 nucleotides read TGTGCCAGCAGTTTAGCGTTTACGAATCAGCATTTT. This encodes CASSLAFTNQHF.

This clonotype appeared many times. The chain carries TRBV7-2 and TRBJ2-7; D is unresolved. CDR1 is SGHTA, CDR2 FQGNSA, per germline. The CDR3 sequence is 12 residues long. The germline V and J ends were trimmed by 4 bases and 0 bases, with 4 bases remaining between them. The CDR3 reads CASSYYSYEQYF. As DNA, the CDR3 is TGTGCCAGCAGCTACTACTCCTACGAGCAGTACTTC.

This clonotype was observed many times. The chain couples TRBV3-1 to TRBJ1-2, with D possibly being TRBD1 (5 bases). V gave up 2 bases and J gave up 3 bases, with 10 bases separating them. CDR1 is LGHDT, CDR2 YNNKEL, per germline (reference sequence). The CDR3 is 14 residues long. The DNA of the CDR3 is TGTGCCAGCAGCCAAACCGTGACAGACTATGGCTACACCTTC. Its translation: CASSQTVTDYGYTF.